These 26 T cell receptor beta chains originate from one sample sequenced in a study of CD8 T cells in Susac syndrome. Random hexamers were used to reverse transcribe the RNA input (roughly 0.5 to 1 ug). TCRdb reanalysed the immunoSEQ multiplex PCR reads using MiXCR and keeps one entry per CDR3 protein. This sample yields approximately 120,000 distinct CDR3 sequences, of which over 90% are seen a single time; roughly 0.3% belongs to the top ten. The specimen was CD8+ T cells from PBMCs. The source is a human donor with multiple sclerosis.

For the CDR3, the DNA is TGTGCCAGCAGCCATCACACGAGCTCCTACAATGAGCAGTTCTTC. Encoded protein: CASSHHTSSYNEQFF. The chain links TRBV7-9 to TRBJ2-1; the D is unclear. There are 15 residues in the CDR3. The V end was cut by 5 bases, the J end by 0 bases, with 11 bases between. Per the germline V gene, CDR1 is SEHNR and CDR2 is FQNEAQ (reference sequence).

This CDR3 reads CASSVDGNSLKLFF. DNA for the CDR3: TGTGCCAGCAGCGTAGACGGGAATTCCTTAAAACTGTTTTTT. The chain carries TRBV9 and TRBJ1-4; D is unresolved. From germline, CDR1 is SGDLS and CDR2 YYNGEE. The CDR3 consists of 14 residues. Trimming shortened V by 0 bases and J by 10 bases, and 13 bases separated the two germline ends.

The V and J genes are TRBV6-5 and TRBJ2-7; 9 nucleotides match TRBD1. Germline CDR1 is MNHEY and CDR2 is SVGAGI. The length of the CDR3 is 14 residues. V trimming: 5 bases; J trimming: 5 bases; junction bases outside the gene matches: 7. The CDR3: CASSPPGQGNEQYF. The DNA of the CDR3 is TGTGCCAGCAGTCCTCCGGGACAGGGAAACGAGCAGTACTTC.

The J gene is TRBJ2-2, the V gene TRBV9; 10 nucleotides line up with TRBD1. CDR1 and CDR2 from the germline V gene are SGDLS and YYNGEE. The V segment lost 4 bases and the J segment 2 bases; nucleotides outside the gene matches: 8. The CDR3 runs 17 residues. The CDR3: CASSLPRDRGNTGELFF. Here the CDR3 DNA reads TGTGCCAGCAGCTTACCTCGGGACAGGGGAAACACCGGGGAGCTGTTTTTT. Full variable domain (remainder filled in from reference TRBV9 and TRBJ2-2): DSGVTQTPKHLITATGQRVTLRCSPRSGDLSVYWYQQSLDQGLQFLIQYYNGEERAKGNILERFSAQQFPDLHSELNLSSLELGDSALYFCASSLPRDRGNTGELFFGEGSRLTVL.

This chain links TRBV27 with TRBJ1-1; D is perhaps TRBD1 (6 bases). CDR3 size: 17 residues. V was pared by 1 base and J by 1 base, with 16 bases between. Per germline, CDR1 MNHEY and CDR2 SMNVEV (reference sequence). The CDR3 nucleotides are TGTGCCAGCAGTTTATATTTCAGGGGCAGGGAGAACACTGAAGCTTTCTTT. Translated: CASSLYFRGRENTEAFF.

This rearrangement joins TRBV24-1 to TRBJ1-5; D remains ambiguous. The CDR3 is made up of 14 amino acids. Germline assignment: CDR1 KGHDR and CDR2 SFDVKD. V was shortened by 2 bases and J by 3 bases, with 7 bases between the two germline ends. The CDR3 sequence is CATSDYRDNQPQHF. The CDR3 DNA is TGTGCCACCAGTGATTACCGCGACAATCAGCCCCAGCATTTT.

The gene calls are TRBV9 and TRBJ2-2; D ambiguous. Germline lookup yields CDR1 SGDLS and CDR2 YYNGEE. V lost 0 bases, J lost 5 bases, and 5 bases lay in between. The CDR3 totals 13 residues. The CDR3 nucleotides are TGTGCCAGCAGCGTAGTGTTGACCGGGGAGCTGTTTTTT. This codes for CASSVVLTGELFF.

This chain links TRBV9 with TRBJ1-2, with TRBD1 matching 11 bases. Trimming at V came to 7 bases and at J to 4 bases, leaving 6 bases not matched to a gene. The CDR3 length is 14 residues. Per germline, CDR1 SGDLS and CDR2 YYNGEE. The CDR3 region has the DNA TGTGCCAGCGCCGGGGGACAGGGGGGCTATGGCTACACCTTC. It yields the protein CASAGGQGGYGYTF. Supplemented by reference TRBV9 and TRBJ1-2, the full variable domain reads DSGVTQTPKHLITATGQRVTLRCSPRSGDLSVYWYQQSLDQGLQFLIQYYNGEERAKGNILERFSAQQFPDLHSELNLSSLELGDSALYFCASAGGQGGYGYTFGSGTRLTVV.

V usage is TRBV7-2 and J usage is TRBJ2-1, with D perhaps assigned TRBD1 or TRBD2 (5 bases each). The CDR3 extends over 15 amino acids. Germline CDR1 and CDR2: SGHTA and FQGNSA. V shed 2 bases and J shed 5 bases, with 13 bases lying between them. Written as DNA, the CDR3 is TGTGCCAGCAGCTTATGGGCTAGCAGGGACAATGAGCAGTTCTTC. It yields the protein CASSLWASRDNEQFF.

The chain joins TRBV5-6 to TRBJ2-1; D unresolved. The CDR3 runs to 14 residues. The V and J ends lost 4 bases and 4 bases respectively, with 12 bases between them. Per the germline V gene, CDR1 is SGHDT and CDR2 is YYEEEE. In DNA form, the CDR3 reads TGTGCCAGCAGCGCCGGGTTCTCTTACAATGAGCAGTTCTTC. This codes for CASSAGFSYNEQFF. Drawing the rest from reference TRBV5-6 and TRBJ2-1, the complete variable domain is DAGVTQSPTHLIKTRGQQVTLRCSPKSGHDTVSWYQQALGQGPQFIFQYYEEEERQRGNFPDRFSGHQFPNYSSELNVNALLLGDSALYLCASSAGFSYNEQFFGPGTRLTVL.

The chain employs TRBV6-6 and TRBJ1-1, with TRBD1 identical over 8 bases. CDR3 length: 13 residues. Germline loops: CDR1 MNHNY, CDR2 SVGAGI (reference sequence). Germline trimming cut 6 bases from V and 6 bases from J; bases unmatched to any gene: 6. In nucleotides, the CDR3 is TGTGCCAGCAGATCTGACAGGGGCGCTGAAGCTTTCTTT. Protein product: CASRSDRGAEAFF.

J is TRBJ2-3 and V is TRBV11-1; D gene uncertain. This CDR3 has 13 residues. From germline, CDR1 is SGHAT and CDR2 FQDESV (reference sequence). The V gene lost 8 bases and the J gene lost 1 base, with 10 bases spanning the gap. CDR3 DNA: TGTGCCAGCGAGAAAGGGCGCACAGATACGCAGTATTTT. Amino acids: CASEKGRTDTQYF.

The chain carries TRBV2 and TRBJ2-7, with TRBD2 matching over 10 bases. V lost 5 bases to trimming and J lost 1 base; unmatched junction nucleotides: 5. Germline CDR1 reads SNHLY; CDR2 reads FYNNEI. This CDR3 has 15 residues. CDR3 sequence (DNA): TGTGCCAGCAGTCCTAGCGGGAGTAAGTCCTACGAGCAGTACGTC. Translating it yields CASSPSGSKSYEQYV.

The genes are TRBV7-9 and TRBJ2-7; D might be TRBD1 or TRBD2, each matching 5 bases. Trimming took 3 bases from V and 6 from J, leaving 21 bases between them. The CDR3 is 16 residues long. Germline CDR1 and CDR2: SEHNR and FQNEAQ (reference sequence). The CDR3 spells CASSFFGFGGVREQYF. For the CDR3, the DNA is TGTGCCAGCAGCTTTTTCGGTTTTGGGGGAGTCCGCGAGCAGTACTTC. Based on the CDR3 plus reference TRBV7-9 and TRBJ2-7, the full variable domain is DTGVSQNPRHKITKRGQNVTFRCDPISEHNRLYWYRQTLGQGPEFLTYFQNEAQLEKSRLLSDRFSAERPKGSFSTLEIQRTEQGDSAMYLCASSFFGFGGVREQYFGPGTRLTVT.

The rearrangement links TRBV6-5 to TRBJ2-5, with TRBD2 matching over 10 bases. J lost 5 bases, V lost 4 bases, and 4 bases had no gene match. The CDR3 has 14 amino acids. Germline loops: CDR1 MNHEY, CDR2 SVGAGI. The CDR3 DNA reads as TGTGCCAGCAGTTGGCTAGCGGGAGATGAGACCCAGTACTTC. The encoded protein is CASSWLAGDETQYF.

This chain uses TRBV6-1 with TRBJ2-1; weak D call: TRBD2 (6 bases). The CDR3 has 11 amino acids. CDR1 MNHNS and CDR2 SASEGT come from the germline V gene. V lost 8 bases to trimming and J lost 5 bases, with 7 bases between them. The DNA for the CDR3 is TGTGCCAGCTGGGGGGACAATGAGCAGTTCTTC. Protein: CASWGDNEQFF.

This rearrangement joins TRBV12-3 or TRBV12-4 to TRBJ2-4, with a weak D call TRBD1 (5 bases). The germline V and J ends were trimmed by 2 bases and 9 bases, with 17 bases remaining between them. The CDR3 length is 15 residues. CDR3 coding DNA: TGTGCCAGCAGTTTAATAAGGGGTCGTAAAGGCATTCAGTACTTC. This gives the protein CASSLIRGRKGIQYF.

This chain uses TRBV20-1 with TRBJ1-1, with D maybe TRBD1 (5 bases). Germline loops: CDR1 DFQATT, CDR2 SNEGSKA (reference sequence). CDR3 length: 18 amino acids. Trimming left V 1 base short and J 1 base short, with 22 bases between. CDR3 sequence: CSARAYRDQDPWNTEAFF. The CDR3 region has the DNA TGCAGTGCTAGAGCCTACCGGGACCAAGATCCCTGGAACACTGAAGCTTTCTTT.

The chain has TRBV4-1 and TRBJ1-4; a weak D match, TRBD1 (5 bases). Trimming removed 1 base from V and 8 bases from J, with 11 bases in between. This CDR3 region has 14 residues. CDR1 MGHRA and CDR2 YSYEKL come from the germline V gene. The CDR3 DNA reads as TGCGCCAGCAGCCAAGTGTGGTCAGGGGAAAAACTGTTTTTT. Translating gives CASSQVWSGEKLFF.

The rearrangement joins TRBV24-1 to TRBJ1-2; 7 bases map to TRBD1. This CDR3 comprises 12 residues. Germline CDR1 and CDR2: KGHDR and SFDVKD. The J segment lost 5 bases and the V segment lost 4 bases, leaving 0 bases of the junction unmatched. CDR3 DNA sequence: TGTGCCACCAGTGAGACAGGGTATGGCTACACCTTC. The encoded protein is CATSETGYGYTF.

The rearrangement uses TRBV27 and TRBJ1-1, with a weak D call TRBD1 (5 bases). The V end lost 6 bases, the J end lost 4 bases, and 9 bases lay between the germline ends. There are 12 residues in the CDR3. Per germline, CDR1 MNHEY and CDR2 SMNVEV (reference sequence). The CDR3 loop reads CASRRGFTEAFF. The CDR3 bases are TGTGCCAGCAGACGGGGGTTCACTGAAGCTTTCTTT.

The chain links TRBV28 to TRBJ2-5; TRBD1 is a possible D gene (5 bases). Trimming removed 5 bases at V and 4 bases at J, with 8 bases between. The CDR3 length is 12 residues. CDR1 and CDR2 from the germline V gene are MDHEN and SYDVKM. The CDR3: CASSIQGETQYF. CDR3 DNA: TGTGCCAGCAGTATTCAGGGAGAGACCCAGTACTTC.

This chain connects TRBV27 to TRBJ2-1; 11 bases fit TRBD2. After removal of 6 bases from V and 6 bases from J, the junction contained 10 bases not matched to a gene. The CDR3 is made up of 16 amino acids. Germline assignment: CDR1 MNHEY and CDR2 SMNVEV (reference sequence). CDR3 protein: CASSDTSGSPLNEQFF. The CDR3 region has the DNA TGTGCCAGCAGCGATACTAGCGGGAGTCCACTCAATGAGCAGTTCTTC.

The chain links TRBV27 to TRBJ2-7, with a possible D match to TRBD1 (6 bases). Germline assignment: CDR1 MNHEY and CDR2 SMNVEV (reference sequence). The CDR3 is 15 amino acids. With 2 bases removed from V and 5 bases from J, the gap between germline ends came to 16 bases. The CDR3 DNA is TGTGCCAGCAGTTTACTGCCAGGGGCTTACCACGAGCAGTACTTC. This codes for CASSLLPGAYHEQYF.

This rearrangement joins TRBV11-2 to TRBJ2-1; 13 nucleotides align to TRBD2. The trim removed 5 bases at V and 7 bases at J, leaving 8 bases unmatched. Germline assignment: CDR1 SGHAT and CDR2 FQNNGV. This CDR3 is built from 16 residues. In nucleotides, the CDR3 is TGTGCCAGCAGCCCGCCAGGGACTAGCGGGACTAATGAGCAGTTCTTC. It encodes CASSPPGTSGTNEQFF.

The chain joins TRBV30 to TRBJ1-2; tentative D call: TRBD1 (5 bases). There are 13 residues in the CDR3. V lost 6 bases to trimming and J lost 3 bases, with 14 bases between them. Germline CDR1 and CDR2: GTSNPN and SVGIG (reference sequence). CDR3 in DNA: TGTGCCTGCCCGGGCAGGGAAGACTATGGCTACACCTTC. It codes for CACPGREDYGYTF.